The T cell receptor (beta chain) under discussion was sequenced for a study of tumor-infiltrating lymphocytes in primary liver carcinoma. Whole-study context: Those enrolled were patients of both sexes, who were aged 30 to 69 years. The tumors ranged from roughly 4 to 11 cm across and fell within stage T1-T3 N0M0. Study conclusions and caveats: Tumor top-250-clone fractions significantly exceeded those of blood (p = 0.039). Among the pair types, tumor region pairs showed more overlap than tumor-adjacent and tumor-blood pairs.

Germline loops: CDR1 MDHEN, CDR2 SYDVKM. This CDR3 comprises 13 residues. The ends were cut back, 6 bases at V and 2 bases at J, with 10 bases in the middle. Investigators took RNA and DNA out together from approximately 22-30 mg of unsorted bulk tissue. A primer in the constant region served to generate TCR beta cDNA from 500 to 600 ng of total RNA. Slightly modified ARM-PCR, run as three nested multiplex PCR rounds, produced the TCR beta libraries. The opening two PCR rounds, about 11 cycles each, paired TRBV1-TRBV30 forward primers with a C-beta reverse primer. TCRdb re-called the multiplex PCR reads through MiXCR, storing one row per CDR3 protein. The sample contains tens of thousands of distinct CDR3 sequences, roughly 80% of which appear only once. This clonotype is judged medium-sized (0.01 to 0.1%). Its antigen is unidentified.

This chain links TRBV28 with TRBJ1-1; no definite D call. This TCR was sampled from a woman in her twenties or thirties with primary liver carcinoma and hepatitis B virus infection. The sample was tumor-adjacent normal liver tissue. The CDR3 sequence is CASRLYPNTEAFF. The CDR3 nucleotides read TGTGCCAGCAGGCTTTACCCCAACACTGAAGCTTTCTTT.